Listed below are T cell receptor beta chains from one sample, sequenced in a study of blood T cells in healthy people across ages. TCRdb reprocessed the 5' RACE reads via MiXCR and lists one record per CDR3 protein. This sample has about 1,400,000 distinct CDR3 sequences; approximately 59% occur once, and the top ten carry roughly 7%. The sequenced sample was blood. These receptors all stem from a man younger than 30 in good health. Both conserved end residues are part of each CDR3. A D gene is named only where the DNA matches it firmly. Clone size is given for some rows only: seen once, a few or many times, or a class if the clone is expanded.

cdr3_nt cdr3_aa d_call clone_size j_call v_call
TGTGCCAGCACTATCCAAATGGTTGGACAGGGTGGCAACGAGCAGTACTTC CASTIQMVGQGGNEQYF TRBD1 . TRBJ2-7 TRBV6-6
TGCGCCACTGGGGGGTACGAAGCCTCCTACGAGCAGTACTTC CATGGYEASYEQYF . . TRBJ2-7 TRBV10-2
TGCAGTGCTCTCTCGACAGGGTGGCAAGAGACCCAGTACTTC CSALSTGWQETQYF TRBD1 few TRBJ2-5 TRBV20-1
TGCAGCGTTGAAGATCTGACAGGAAACTATGGCTACACCTTC CSVEDLTGNYGYTF . . TRBJ1-2 TRBV29-1
TGTGCCAGCAGCTGGAAGGGCGTTCAGTACCAAGAGACCCAGTACTTC CASSWKGVQYQETQYF . . TRBJ2-5 TRBV12-3/TRBV12-4
TGTGCCAGCAGTCCCCTGGGGACTAGCGTCGATGAGCAGTTCTTC CASSPLGTSVDEQFF TRBD2 . TRBJ2-1 TRBV28
TGCGCCAGCAGCTTGGGCCTAGCTTCCCCAGATACGCAGTATTTT CASSLGLASPDTQYF . . TRBJ2-3 TRBV5-1
TGCAGCGTTGCGATGGGACCCCAGCAGCCCCAGCATTTT CSVAMGPQQPQHF . . TRBJ1-5 TRBV29-1
TGCGCCAGCAGCTCCCCGGGGGATGGTCTAGCTTTCACAGATACGCAGTATTTT CASSSPGDGLAFTDTQYF . few TRBJ2-3 TRBV5-1
TGTGCCTTCAGGAGGGAGTTGGACACTGAAGCTTTCTTT CAFRRELDTEAFF . few TRBJ1-1 TRBV10-3
TGTGCCAGCGACTCGACAGGACCCACCGGGGAGCTGTTTTTT CASDSTGPTGELFF . . TRBJ2-2 TRBV12-3/TRBV12-4
TGTGCCAGCAGTGCAGCGGCGTCTGGCTACACCTTC CASSAAASGYTF . . TRBJ1-2 TRBV25-1
TGCAGCGTTGAACCTTTACAGGGAGAGCAGTACTTC CSVEPLQGEQYF . few TRBJ2-7 TRBV29-1
TGTGCCAGCAGTTCGGGACAGGGGGTGGTCGGGGAGCTGTTTTTT CASSSGQGVVGELFF TRBD1 . TRBJ2-2 TRBV6-5
TGTGCCAGCAGTCCGGTGAGCACAGGTACGCAGTATTTT CASSPVSTGTQYF . . TRBJ2-3 TRBV4-2
TGCGCCAGCAATCTCCGAAGCGGGTTAAACACTGAAGCTTTCTTT CASNLRSGLNTEAFF . few TRBJ1-1 TRBV5-1
TGTGCCAGCGGACCCAGCGGGATTTACGAGCAGTACTTC CASGPSGIYEQYF TRBD2 . TRBJ2-7 TRBV13
TGTGCCAGCAGCCTGGGGCAGGGGGCTTACGGGGCCAACGTCCTGACTTTC CASSLGQGAYGANVLTF TRBD1 . TRBJ2-6 TRBV27
TGCGCCAGCAGCCAAGATACAGGATCCAGGGTTTCCAACTATGGCTACACCTTC CASSQDTGSRVSNYGYTF . . TRBJ1-2 TRBV4-3
TGTGCCAGCAGCTTAGCACAGGGGGGAAGGGGCTATGAGCAGTTCTTC CASSLAQGGRGYEQFF TRBD1 once TRBJ2-1 TRBV7-2
TGCGCCAGCAGCTTGGGGGCCCAATCTATCTCCTACAATGAGCAGTTCTTC CASSLGAQSISYNEQFF . . TRBJ2-1 TRBV5-1
TGCAGTGCTAGATGGACAGGGATTTTCAGAAATCAGCCCCAGCATTTT CSARWTGIFRNQPQHF TRBD1 . TRBJ1-5 TRBV20-1
TGTGCCAGCAGCCCTCTGAAGGCGGGGGGCTCCCAAGTACAGTTCTTC CASSPLKAGGSQVQFF TRBD2 . TRBJ2-1 TRBV6-6
TGTGCCAGCAGCCGGGACATCCCGTCCTACGAGCAGTACTTC CASSRDIPSYEQYF . . TRBJ2-7 TRBV6-1